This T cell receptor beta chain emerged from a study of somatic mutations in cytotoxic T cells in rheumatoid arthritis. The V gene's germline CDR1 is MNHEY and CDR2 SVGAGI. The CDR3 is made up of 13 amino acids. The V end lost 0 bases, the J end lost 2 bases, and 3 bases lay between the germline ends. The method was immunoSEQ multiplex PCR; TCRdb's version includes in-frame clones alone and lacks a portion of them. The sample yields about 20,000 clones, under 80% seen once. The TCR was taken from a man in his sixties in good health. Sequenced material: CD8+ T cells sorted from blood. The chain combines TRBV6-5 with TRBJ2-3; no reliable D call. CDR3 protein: CASSYSYTDTQYF. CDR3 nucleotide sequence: TGTGCCAGCAGTTACTCGTACACAGATACGCAGTATTTT.